The TCR beta chain under discussion was sequenced for a study of cytomegalovirus exposure and HLA in healthy donors. Primers for the PCR totalled 60 Vbeta and 13 Jbeta. Some clones are missing from TCRdb's copy, which holds only in-frame ones; the method was immunoSEQ multiplex PCR. Of around 180,000 clones in the sample, around four fifths are singletons; the top ten hold 0.9% to 1.2%. Regarding the study as a whole: V segments that were indistinguishable, TRBV6-2 and TRBV6-3 among them, were omitted from analysis. Researchers catalogued roughly 150 TCR beta chains as cytomegalovirus-associated. Later, an analysis showed that TCR beta chains associated with HLA were more clonally expanded than others that were equally common.

Germline V gives CDR1 MGHDK, CDR2 SYGVNS. The CDR3 contains 14 residues. V lost 1 base and J lost 1, with 7 bases in between. Of note for this clone: Its antigen is as yet unknown.

The source material was PBMCs. The rearrangement uses TRBV25-1 and TRBJ2-5; D uncertain. This TCR was recovered from a woman aged 40 to 49 in good health and CMV-seronegative. The CDR3 loop reads CASSEFSGQETQYF. The DNA for the CDR3 is TGTGCCAGCAGTGAATTCAGTGGCCAAGAGACCCAGTACTTC.